This T cell receptor beta chain was recorded in a study of blood T cell repertoires in COVID-19 (dated by TCRdb to the early 2020s). At the level of the whole study: The collaborator samples originated in the United States, Italy and Spain and spanned the acute and convalescent phases of COVID-19. The material from the prospective study consisted of cDNA or gDNA derived from T cells, B-cell-depleted T cells, or PBMCs. Subjects who had been exposed to COVID-19, were actively infected with it, or had recovered from it provided the deeply sampled blood TCRbeta repertoires that made up the dataset. The repertoires were made available in a free public database intended to serve as a resource for research on the immune response to SARS-CoV-2. The samples were drawn from the first 160 participants of the ongoing ImmuneRACE study and from 1,254 subjects provided by 6 global collaborators. Sample metadata almost always included a de-identified subject ID, COVID-19 status, age in years and sex. Where available, HLA class I and class II types were taken from metadata supplied by the sample provider and were not determined by assay-based typing. Findings and caveats that apply to the study as a whole: How much clinical and demographic metadata was included differed by source and by participant, and the metadata was provided uncurated.

Collaborating institutions collected whole blood in K2EDTA tubes following their own protocols. For TCRbeta analysis, collaborator samples were shipped as frozen whole blood, as isolated PBMCs, or as DNA extracted from either sample type. Regarding this clone: Its binding antigen is unknown. Base qualities are not at hand, and no much larger clone is one base apart.

As encoded in the germline V gene, CDR1 is MNHEY while CDR2 is SVGEGT. Reading from cysteine to phenylalanine, the CDR3 counts 17 amino acids. Just the 51-base CDR3 DNA is kept, in frame starting at base 1. V trim: 2 bases; J trim: 2 bases; unmatched bases: 11. TCRbeta CDR3 regions were amplified from genomic DNA using the immunoSEQ Assay, a bias-controlled multiplex PCR. In the original analysis: Within the assay, amplification of reference gene primers was used to estimate how many nucleated cells each sample contained. Sequence reads were collapsed and filtered to measure the absolute abundance of every unique TCRbeta CDR3 rearrangement. For each sample, productive Simpson clonality was calculated as the square root of Simpson's diversity index across productive rearrangements. TCRdb took this table from immuneACCESS and kept in-frame rearrangements with V and J called. Such tables lack part of the clones; where checked against another copy, unresolved V genes explain under half of the gap, and the rest is unexplained. The DNA gave D and trimming, while V, J and clone size come from that table. The sample table holds 25,000 to 30,000 clones, of which approximately 88% were seen once. The ten largest clones represent about 6% of the sample.

The source is a human donor in a cohort sampled during active COVID-19. The chain links TRBV6-2 or TRBV6-3 with TRBJ1-2, and 7 bases in between align with TRBD1. Specimen: peripheral blood. The CDR3 sequence is CASSYGPAGTENYGYTF. The nucleotides read TGTGCCAGCAGTTACGGTCCGGCCGGGACAGAAAACTATGGCTACACCTTC.